These 29 T cell receptor beta chains were sequenced from one sample in a study of radiation and T cells in renal cell carcinoma. Sequenced by immunoSEQ multiplex PCR; TCRdb stores in-frame clones only, minus some. The sample consists of some 150,000 clones, roughly 86% of them appearing once. Sample time point: blood 2 weeks post-SBRT. Treatment: 15 Gy SBRT to primary tumor, nephrectomy 4 weeks later. Source: blood, taken from a patient whose treatment included radiotherapy and nephrectomy. The source of these receptors is a woman aged 45-65 years with renal cell carcinoma.

The chain combines TRBV7-2 with TRBJ2-5, with unresolved D. This CDR3 contains 14 residues. The germline CDR1 and CDR2 sequences are SGHTA and FQGNSA. Trimming left V 7 bases short and J 2 bases short, with 14 bases between. CDR3 sequence: CASTNPGPQETQYF. The CDR3 DNA reads as TGTGCCAGCACCAACCCGGGCCCACAAGAGACCCAGTACTTC.

This chain uses TRBV5-1 with TRBJ2-3; the match to TRBD2 covers 7 bases. This CDR3 comprises 15 residues. CDR1 SGHRS and CDR2 YFSETQ come from the germline V gene. Trimming removed 4 bases from V and 0 bases from J; junction bases left unmatched: 5. In nucleotides, the CDR3 is TGCGCCAGCAGCAGCACTAGCGCGAGCACAGATACGCAGTATTTT. It specifies CASSSTSASTDTQYF.

This chain's CDR3 is CASRGGGRAFF. The CDR3 coding sequence is TGTGCCAGTAGAGGCGGGGGGAGGGCTTTCTTT. The chain employs TRBV19 and TRBJ1-1, with a tentative D call TRBD1 (5 bases). Germline V lookup: CDR1 LNHDA, CDR2 SQIVND (reference sequence). This CDR3 is 11 amino acids long. V was trimmed by 6 bases and J by 11 bases, leaving 13 bases between them. The variable domain in full, with the rest retrieved from reference TRBV19 and TRBJ1-1, is DGGITQSPKYLFRKEGQNVTLSCEQNLNHDAMYWYRQDPGQGLRLIYYSQIVNDFQKGDIAEGYSVSREKKESFPLTVTSAQKNPTAFYLCASRGGGRAFFGQGTRLTVV.

The gene calls are TRBV7-9 and TRBJ1-6; D possibly corresponds to TRBD1 (5 bases). The CDR3 contains 14 residues. The V gene lost 3 bases and the J gene lost 9 bases, with 12 bases spanning the gap. CDR1 and CDR2 from the germline V gene are SEHNR and FQNEAQ (reference sequence). The CDR3 sequence is CASSLGPGSSPLHF. The CDR3 DNA reads TGTGCCAGCAGCTTGGGGCCTGGTAGTTCACCCCTCCACTTT.

This chain uses TRBV9 with TRBJ2-7, with TRBD1 matching over 9 bases. CDR3 length: 17 amino acids. The trim removed 0 bases at V and 7 bases at J, leaving 14 bases unmatched. Germline lookup yields CDR1 SGDLS and CDR2 YYNGEE. This CDR3 is CASSVGEGQGPSGEQYF. The CDR3 DNA sequence: TGTGCCAGCAGCGTAGGAGAGGGACAGGGCCCTTCGGGGGAGCAGTACTTC.

The chain carries TRBV5-4 and TRBJ1-5, with a possible D match to TRBD1 (5 bases). V dropped 5 bases and J dropped 2 bases, with 11 bases sitting between them. The CDR3 is 14 amino acids. Per the germline V gene, CDR1 is SGHNT and CDR2 is YYREEE (reference sequence). The DNA for the CDR3 is TGTGCCAGCAGTGATGGGGGGGGCAATCAGCCCCAGCATTTT. Translating gives CASSDGGGNQPQHF.

V is TRBV7-3 and J is TRBJ2-2; the D gene is possibly TRBD2 (5 bases). The CDR3 contains 14 residues. Trimming pared 1 base from V and 7 bases from J, leaving 10 bases between. Germline values: CDR1 SGHTA, CDR2 FQGTGA. The CDR3 loop is CASSLSGPNGELFF. CDR3 nucleotide sequence: TGTGCCAGCAGCTTAAGCGGGCCCAACGGGGAGCTGTTTTTT.

The V call is TRBV7-9, the J call TRBJ2-1; tentative D call: TRBD2 (7 bases). The CDR3 is 15 amino acids. The germline V gene encodes CDR1 SEHNR and CDR2 FQNEAQ (reference sequence). V was shortened by 2 bases and J by 4 bases, with 12 bases between the two germline ends. The CDR3 spells CASSLPGGSYNEQFF. CDR3 in DNA: TGTGCCAGCAGCTTACCGGGGGGCAGTTACAATGAGCAGTTCTTC.

The V gene is TRBV28, the J gene TRBJ1-2; 8 bases are shared with TRBD1. Germline lookup yields CDR1 MDHEN and CDR2 SYDVKM. V dropped 3 bases and J dropped 8; count of bases not matched to a gene: 11. This CDR3 has 15 residues. CDR3: CASSFTTDRGVGYTF. CDR3 nucleotide sequence: TGTGCCAGCAGTTTCACCACTGACAGGGGAGTGGGCTACACCTTC.

The rearrangement joins TRBV6-5 to TRBJ2-2; D gene unclear. The germline V and J ends were trimmed by 6 bases and 6 bases, with 11 bases remaining between them. The length of the CDR3 is 13 residues. CDR1 and CDR2 (germline): MNHEY, SVGAGI. The CDR3 protein is CASSPLRAGELFF. DNA for the CDR3: TGTGCCAGCAGCCCCCTGCGCGCCGGGGAGCTGTTTTTT.

The chain couples TRBV6-5 to TRBJ1-1, with D perhaps matching TRBD1 (6 bases). This CDR3 region has 15 residues. The V gene lost 7 bases and the J gene lost 0 bases, with 15 bases spanning the gap. Germline V gene sequence: CDR1 MNHEY, CDR2 SVGAGI. The CDR3 coding sequence is TGTGCCAGCACCCTAAACAGGGAAATGAACACTGAAGCTTTCTTT. This codes for CASTLNREMNTEAFF.

The V and J genes are TRBV5-1 and TRBJ2-1, with TRBD2 identical over 12 bases. J lost 2 bases, V lost 4 bases, and 7 bases had no gene match. Germline lookup yields CDR1 SGHRS and CDR2 YFSETQ. The CDR3 is made up of 17 amino acids. CDR3 sequence reads: CASSLRLAGGPYNEQFF. DNA for the CDR3: TGCGCCAGCAGCCTAAGGCTAGCGGGGGGGCCCTACAATGAGCAGTTCTTC.

V gene TRBV29-1 combines with J gene TRBJ1-4; no firm D call. Germline CDR1 is SQVTM and CDR2 is ANQGSEA. The CDR3 covers 17 residues. V was trimmed by 1 base and J by 7 bases, leaving 22 bases between them. CDR3 loop: CSVEAGSGVRGVEKLFF. CDR3 nucleotide sequence: TGCAGCGTTGAAGCTGGGTCCGGAGTGCGAGGTGTTGAAAAACTGTTTTTT.

This clone has just one count. The chain carries TRBV19 and TRBJ1-6; D may be TRBD1 (6 bases). Trimming cost V 10 bases and J 4 bases, with 20 bases left between them. This CDR3 comprises 16 residues. CDR1 is LNHDA and CDR2 is SQIVND in the germline V gene (reference sequence). The CDR3 DNA is TGTGCCACCCACGGGGGGCATCAGCTGTATAATTCACCCCTCCACTTT. Its translation: CATHGGHQLYNSPLHF.

J is TRBJ1-5 and V is TRBV6-1; D is possibly TRBD1 (5 bases). V lost 3 bases, J lost 1 base, and 7 bases lay in between. This CDR3 has 14 residues. CDR1 MNHNS and CDR2 SASEGT come from the germline V gene. The chain's CDR3 is CASSEAGSNQPQHF. CDR3 DNA sequence: TGTGCCAGCAGTGAGGCAGGGAGCAATCAGCCCCAGCATTTT.

This chain joins TRBV6-5 and TRBJ1-6; a weak D match, TRBD1 (5 bases). V dropped 10 bases and J dropped 11 bases, with 18 bases sitting between them. From germline, CDR1 is MNHEY and CDR2 SVGAGI. CDR3 size: 13 residues. The CDR3 coding sequence is TGTGCCACGTCAGGGCCCCGCTCCGCACCCCTCCACTTT. Its translation is CATSGPRSAPLHF.

The chain recombines TRBV18 with TRBJ1-2; D is undetermined. With 4 bases removed from V and 3 bases from J, the gap between germline ends came to 9 bases. Germline V gives CDR1 KGHSH, CDR2 LQKENI. The CDR3 is made up of 13 amino acids. Here the CDR3 DNA reads TGTGCCAGCTCACTCAGTGCGGACTATGGCTACACCTTC. Protein: CASSLSADYGYTF. Drawing the rest from reference TRBV18 and TRBJ1-2, the complete variable domain is NAGVMQNPRHLVRRRGQEARLRCSPMKGHSHVYWYRQLPEEGLKFMVYLQKENIIDESGMPKERFSAEFPKEGPSILRIQQVVRGDSAAYFCASSLSADYGYTFGSGTRLTVV.

The chain couples TRBV6-5 to TRBJ1-2; no clear D. From germline, CDR1 is MNHEY and CDR2 SVGAGI. With 2 bases removed from V and 3 bases from J, the gap between germline ends came to 7 bases. This CDR3 region has 13 residues. The CDR3 here is CASSYSSDYGYTF. CDR3 bases: TGTGCCAGCAGTTACAGTTCAGACTATGGCTACACCTTC.

The chain couples TRBV18 to TRBJ1-1; the D gene is possibly TRBD1 (5 bases). Germline lookup yields CDR1 KGHSH and CDR2 LQKENI. The CDR3 is 14 amino acids. Trimming removed 4 bases from V and 6 bases from J, with 15 bases in between. This CDR3 reads CASSLTGGEAEAFF. CDR3 coding DNA: TGTGCCAGCTCACTCACAGGAGGGGAGGCTGAAGCTTTCTTT.

This clone has only one observation. V and J are TRBV5-4 and TRBJ2-2, with no clear D. CDR1 SGHNT and CDR2 YYREEE come from the germline V gene (reference sequence). The CDR3 is made up of 15 amino acids. Trimming removed 4 bases at V and 4 bases at J, with 14 bases between. The CDR3 coding sequence is TGTGCCAGCAGCCCCCCCGAGGCCCGCACCGGGGAGCTGTTTTTT. Amino acids: CASSPPEARTGELFF.

The rearrangement links TRBV5-4 to TRBJ2-1; the match to TRBD2 covers 8 bases. Trimming took 4 bases from V and 4 from J; bases not matched to a gene: 4. Germline CDR1 and CDR2: SGHNT and YYREEE (reference sequence). This CDR3 contains 14 residues. DNA of the CDR3: TGTGCCAGCAGCGTAGCGGGGTATTACAATGAGCAGTTCTTC. Protein sequence: CASSVAGYYNEQFF.

The chain is built from TRBV5-1 and TRBJ1-2; D gene ambiguous. Trimming stripped 2 bases from V and 0 bases from J, with 8 bases between. The CDR3 loop spans 14 amino acids. The germline CDR1 and CDR2 sequences are SGHRS and YFSETQ. The CDR3 coding sequence is TGCGCCAGCAGCTTCACGGAGGCTAACTATGGCTACACCTTC. It is translated as CASSFTEANYGYTF.

The V call is TRBV7-9, the J call TRBJ2-5; D perhaps matches TRBD1 (5 bases). The V gene lost 1 base and the J gene lost 3 bases, with 9 bases spanning the gap. Germline V gene data show CDR1 as SEHNR and CDR2 as FQNEAQ (reference sequence). The CDR3 extends over 14 amino acids. Here the CDR3 DNA reads TGTGCCAGCAGCTTAGTCAGGGATGAAGAGACCCAGTACTTC. As protein: CASSLVRDEETQYF.

This clone has a handful of counts. This rearrangement joins TRBV5-6 to TRBJ1-2, with D possibly TRBD1 on 5 matching bases. There are 14 residues in the CDR3. Germline V CDR1 and CDR2: SGHDT, YYEEEE. Trimming removed 5 bases from V and 4 bases from J, with 15 bases in between. The CDR3 DNA follows: TGTGCCAGCAGATTCTGGGCGGGACCCTATGGCTACACCTTC. It is translated as CASRFWAGPYGYTF.

This rearrangement joins TRBV7-2 to TRBJ1-3; D unresolved. Germline V gene lookup returns CDR1 SGHTA and CDR2 FQGNSA. The V gene lost 1 base and the J gene lost 0 bases, with 10 bases spanning the gap. CDR3 length equals 16 residues. The CDR3 protein is CASSLDAPSSGNTIYF. CDR3 nucleotides: TGTGCCAGCAGCTTAGATGCGCCGAGCTCTGGAAACACCATATATTTT.

This clone appeared a few times. V gene TRBV5-1 combines with J gene TRBJ2-5, with D perhaps matching TRBD1 (6 bases). In germline, CDR1 is SGHRS, CDR2 YFSETQ. The CDR3 is 15 amino acids. The V gene lost 4 bases and the J gene lost 4 bases, with 17 bases spanning the gap. CDR3 loop: CASSLPGTQGETQYF. The DNA for the CDR3 is TGCGCCAGCAGCCTCCCCGGGACACAAGGAGAGACCCAGTACTTC. Complete variable domain (other parts from reference TRBV5-1 and TRBJ2-5): KAGVTQTPRYLIKTRGQQVTLSCSPISGHRSVSWYQQTPGQGLQFLFEYFSETQRNKGNFPGRFSGRQFSNSRSEMNVSTLELGDSALYLCASSLPGTQGETQYFGPGTRLLVL.

The chain carries TRBV7-9 and TRBJ1-2; TRBD1 might be the D (6 bases). This CDR3 has 13 amino acids. Germline loops: CDR1 SEHNR, CDR2 FQNEAQ (reference sequence). Deletions cut 3 bases from V and 5 bases from J, with 10 bases between. The CDR3 here is CASSLVTGYGYTF. DNA of the CDR3: TGTGCCAGCAGCTTGGTAACAGGGTATGGCTACACCTTC.

This clone has a single count. This chain links TRBV2 with TRBJ1-4; 12 nucleotides line up with TRBD1. The length of the CDR3 is 17 residues. J gave up 2 bases and V 6 bases, and 7 bases lay outside the gene matches. Per the germline V gene, CDR1 is SNHLY and CDR2 is FYNNEI. The CDR3 DNA reads as TGTGCCAGCAGCATCGGGACAGGGGGCCTGACTAATGAAAAACTGTTTTTT. Translation gives CASSIGTGGLTNEKLFF.

In its sample, this clone was seen once. This chain connects TRBV28 to TRBJ1-1; TRBD1 aligns across 10 bases. The CDR3 has 15 amino acids. Trimming took 5 bases from V and 4 from J; bases not matched to a gene: 7. Germline assignment: CDR1 MDHEN and CDR2 SYDVKM. The CDR3 region is CASSPPGQGSTEAFF. DNA of the CDR3: TGTGCCAGCAGTCCACCGGGACAGGGGTCCACTGAAGCTTTCTTT. The variable domain in full, with the rest retrieved from reference TRBV28 and TRBJ1-1, is DVKVTQSSRYLVKRTGEKVFLECVQDMDHENMFWYRQDPGLGLRLIYFSYDVKMKEKGDIPEGYSVSREKKERFSLILESASTNQTSMYLCASSPPGQGSTEAFFGQGTRLTVV.